A selection of T cell receptor beta chains follows, all from one sample in a study of tumor-infiltrating lymphocytes in primary liver carcinoma. TCRdb re-called the multiplex PCR reads through MiXCR, storing one row per CDR3 protein. The sample consists of about 35,000 distinct CDR3 sequences, over 65% of them appearing once. The source material was liver tumor tissue from sampling region 4. These receptors came from a man between 40 and 49 years old with primary liver carcinoma and hepatitis B virus infection. Both conserved end residues are part of each CDR3. D genes are given only for firm matches. Clone size is not always given. Where it is, it says once, few, many or a class for expanded clones.

>once|TRBV12-3/TRBV12-4|TRBJ2-1|NA
CASSFSPAGDDNEQFF
TGTGCCAGCAGTTTCAGCCCAGCGGGCGACGACAATGAGCAGTTCTTC
>NA|TRBV11-2|TRBJ1-4|NA
CASSLDLGGPRLFF
TGTGCCAGCAGTTTAGATCTTGGGGGGCCCAGGTTGTTTTTT
>NA|TRBV7-3|TRBJ2-2|NA
CASCLGTLTVELFF
TGTGCCAGCTGCTTAGGGACGCTTACCGTGGAGCTGTTTTTT
>NA|TRBV7-9|TRBJ2-1|NA
CACSPHGGIKGNEQFF
TGTGCCTGCAGCCCACATGGGGGGATTAAAGGCAATGAGCAGTTCTTC
>NA|TRBV6-1|TRBJ1-3|NA
CASSERQGNVIYF
TGTGCCAGCAGCGAAAGGCAGGGAAACGTCATATATTTT
>NA|TRBV7-8|TRBJ1-2|NA
CASSPHRGGYTF
TGTGCCAGCAGCCCGCATAGGGGGGGCTACACCTTC
>NA|TRBV6-5|TRBJ2-1|NA
CTSSGQGHNEHFF
TGTACCAGCAGCGGGCAGGGCCACAACGAGCACTTCTTC
>NA|TRBV30|TRBJ2-4|TRBD2
CAWNEGGLGKNIQYF
TGTGCCTGGAACGAGGGAGGGCTTGGCAAAAACATCCAGTACTTC
>NA|TRBV11-2|TRBJ2-3|NA
CASTPPGWADTQYF
TGTGCCAGCACTCCCCCGGGCTGGGCAGATACGCAGTATTTT
>medium-sized|TRBV29-1|TRBJ2-3|NA
CSVRTGGGDTQYF
TGCAGCGTCCGGACGGGGGGCGGAGATACGCAGTATTTT
>NA|TRBV11-2|TRBJ2-7|NA
CTSSLRWIWENEQYF
TGTACCAGCAGCTTACGATGGATATGGGAAAACGAGCAGTACTTC
>few|TRBV12-3/TRBV12-4|TRBJ1-2|NA
CASSLGQGADYGNTF
TGTGCCAGCAGTTTGGGTCAGGGAGCCGACTATGGCAACACCTTC
>NA|TRBV12-3/TRBV12-4|TRBJ2-3|TRBD2
CAKSWGLAVVSDTQYF
TGTGCCAAGTCCTGGGGACTAGCGGTAGTCAGCGATACGCAGTATTTT
>NA|TRBV7-9|TRBJ2-3|NA
CASSFGQRPTDTLYF
TGTGCCAGCAGCTTTGGACAGAGACCCACAGATACGCTGTATTTT
>NA|TRBV21-1|TRBJ1-5|NA
CASSKAETAECNQSQQF
TGTGCCAGCAGCAAAGCAGAGACAGCCGAATGCAATCAGTCCCAGCAATTT
>NA|TRBV28|TRBJ1-1|NA
CASRLSKATTDAFF
TGTGCCAGCAGACTCTCGAAAGCTACGACTGATGCTTTCTTT
>NA|TRBV12-3/TRBV12-4|TRBJ2-5|TRBD1
CASTLGQSQETQYF
TGTGCCAGCACTCTGGGACAGTCTCAAGAGACCCAGTACTTC
>NA|TRBV30|TRBJ2-5|TRBD2
CSCSVSGRLETQYF
TGTTCCTGTAGTGTTAGCGGGAGGTTGGAGACCCAGTACTTC
>NA|TRBV4-2|TRBJ2-1|TRBD2
CASSQASGLHNVQSF
TGTGCCAGCAGCCAAGCTAGCGGGCTTCACAATGTGCAGTCCTTC
>few|TRBV19|TRBJ2-5|NA
CASKGEGHGETQYF
TGTGCCTCCAAGGGGGAGGGCCACGGGGAGACCCAGTACTTC
>NA|TRBV29-1|TRBJ2-7|TRBD2
CSVQSRGGRKQCF
TGCAGCGTTCAATCGAGGGGAGGGCGCAAGCAGTGCTTC
>NA|TRBV5-6|TRBJ2-5|NA
CASSLEASRETQYF
TGTGCCAGCAGCTTGGAGGCTAGTCGAGAGACCCAATACTTC
>NA|TRBV29-1|TRBJ1-1|NA
CSVDRWWGMRTEAFF
TGCAGCGTTGACAGGTGGTGGGGAATGAGGACTGAAGCTTTCTTT
>NA|TRBV11-2|TRBJ2-7|NA
CTSSSNGNSYVQYF
TGTACCAGCAGCTCTAACGGGAACTCCTACGTGCAGTACTTC
>few|TRBV28|TRBJ2-7|TRBD2
CASTPFGTSGSHEQYF
TGTGCCAGCACCCCCTTTGGGACTAGCGGTTCCCACGAGCAGTACTTC
>NA|TRBV4-2|TRBJ2-7|NA
CASSQDGSSNSYEQYF
TGTGCCAGTAGCCAAGATGGGAGTAGCAACTCCTACGAGCAGTACTTC
>NA|TRBV5-4|TRBJ2-5|TRBD2
CASILSGTRFETQYF
TGTGCCAGCATCCTTTCCGGGACTAGATTTGAGACCCAGTACTTC
>NA|TRBV11-3|TRBJ1-5|NA
CASSLDLGVTQPQHF
TGTGCTAGCAGTTTAGATCTGGGGGTGACTCAGCCCCAGCATTTT
>NA|TRBV11-2|TRBJ2-1|NA
CAGSPMIEASQFF
TGTGCCGGAAGCCCGATGATTGAGGCCTCGCAGTTTTTC
>many|TRBV28|TRBJ1-2|NA
CATADGGYGYTF
TGTGCCACCGCGGACGGGGGCTATGGCTACACCTTC
>NA|TRBV5-1|TRBJ2-7|NA
CASSSYSYDQYF
TGCGCTAGCAGCTCCTACTCCTACGATCAGTACTTC
>NA|TRBV11-2|TRBJ2-3|NA
CASSPPGLADRQYF
TGTGCCAGCAGCCCCCCGGGCCTGGCAGACAGGCAGTATTTT
>NA|TRBV5-1|TRBJ2-5|TRBD1
CARSVQGAQGTRYF
TGCGCCAGGAGCGTTCAGGGGGCCCAAGGGACCCGGTACTTC
>NA|TRBV29-1|TRBJ1-5|NA
CSVVEGQTGQAQHF
TGCAGCGTCGTCGAAGGACAAACTGGTCAGGCCCAGCATTTT
>medium-sized|TRBV5-1|TRBJ2-7|NA
CASRHTDDEQYF
TGCGCCAGCAGACATACCGACGACGAGCAGTACTTC
>NA|TRBV4-3|TRBJ2-2|NA
CANSQVGGTGELFF
TGCGCCAACAGCCAAGTGGGGGGCACCGGGGAGCTGTTTTTT
>NA|TRBV6-1|TRBJ2-7|NA
CAGSETYNLGQYF
TGTGCCGGCAGTGAAACTTACAATCTCGGGCAGTACTTC